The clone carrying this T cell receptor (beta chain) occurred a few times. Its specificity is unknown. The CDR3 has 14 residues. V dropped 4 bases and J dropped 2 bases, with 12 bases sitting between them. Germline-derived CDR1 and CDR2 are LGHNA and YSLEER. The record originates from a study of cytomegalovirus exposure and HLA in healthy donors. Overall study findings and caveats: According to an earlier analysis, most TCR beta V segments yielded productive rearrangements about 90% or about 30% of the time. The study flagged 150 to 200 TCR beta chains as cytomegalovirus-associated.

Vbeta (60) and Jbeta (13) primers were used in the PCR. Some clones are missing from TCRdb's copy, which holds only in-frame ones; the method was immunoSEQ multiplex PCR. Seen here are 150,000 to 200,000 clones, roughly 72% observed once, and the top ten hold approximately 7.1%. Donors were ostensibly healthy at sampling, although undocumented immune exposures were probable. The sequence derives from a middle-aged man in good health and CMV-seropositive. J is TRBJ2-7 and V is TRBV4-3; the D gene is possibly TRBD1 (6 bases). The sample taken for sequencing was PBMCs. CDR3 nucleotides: TGCGCCAGCAGCCTGGGACACCCAACCTACGAGCAGTACTTC. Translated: CASSLGHPTYEQYF.